This entry concerns a single T cell receptor (beta chain). The J segment lost 0 bases and the V segment lost 3 bases, leaving 12 bases of the junction unmatched. CDR3 length: 19 amino acids. CDR1 and CDR2 (germline): LGHDT, YNNKEL (reference sequence). These data belong to a study of blood T cell repertoires in COVID-19. On the study more broadly: Specimens from acute and convalescent COVID-19 originated in the United States, Italy and Spain.

Per the original data handling: Nucleated cell counts were estimated from reference gene primer amplification. The assay was immunoSEQ multiplex PCR, and TCRdb's table has in-frame clones only and misses some. D and trimming come from the DNA, and the V and J calls and clone size come from that table. The sample carries 140,000 to 150,000 clones, approximately 78% recorded once. The sample was peripheral blood. The rearrangement joins TRBV3-1 (or the pseudogene TRBV3-2) to TRBJ1-5, with 9 bases aligning to TRBD1. The sequence was obtained from a human donor with acute or convalescent COVID-19. The donor label of this sample is uncertain. CDR3 sequence (DNA): TGTGCCAGCAGCCACCCCCCGGGACAGGGAAAGGATAGCAATCAGCCCCAGCATTTT. This codes for CASSHPPGQGKDSNQPQHF.